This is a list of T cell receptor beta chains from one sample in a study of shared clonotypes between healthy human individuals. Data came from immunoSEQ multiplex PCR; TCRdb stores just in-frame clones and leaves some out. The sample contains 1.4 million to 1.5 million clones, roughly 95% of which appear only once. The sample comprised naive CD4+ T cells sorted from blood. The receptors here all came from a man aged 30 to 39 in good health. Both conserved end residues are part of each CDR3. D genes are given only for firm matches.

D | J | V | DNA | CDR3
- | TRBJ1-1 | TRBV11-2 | TGTGCCAGCAGCTCAGGCCCGTGGGACACTGAAGCTTTCTTT | CASSSGPWDTEAFF
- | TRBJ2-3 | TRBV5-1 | TGCGCCAGCAGCTATGGTGGGATCCGCACAGATACGCAGTATTTT | CASSYGGIRTDTQYF
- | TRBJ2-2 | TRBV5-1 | TGCGCCAGCAGCTTGGTCTCGCCTGTCGGGGAGCTGTTTTTT | CASSLVSPVGELFF
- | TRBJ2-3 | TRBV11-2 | TGTGCCAGCAGCGTGTTCACAGATACGCAGTATTTT | CASSVFTDTQYF
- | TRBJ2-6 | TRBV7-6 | TGTGCCAGCAGCTTCCAGGGGACTATCACCTCTGGGGCCAACGTCCTGACTTTC | CASSFQGTITSGANVLTF
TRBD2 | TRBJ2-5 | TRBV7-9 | TGTGCCAGCAGCTTAGTGAGGACTAGCGGGAAAGAGACCCAGTACTTC | CASSLVRTSGKETQYF
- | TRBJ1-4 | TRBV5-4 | TGTGCCAGCAGCTTGTTGGTGGCAGGAGAAAATGAAAAACTGTTTTTT | CASSLLVAGENEKLFF
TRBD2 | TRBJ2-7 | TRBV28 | TGTGCCAGCAGCCTTCGGGCGGGAGGGTTGTACGAGCAGTACTTC | CASSLRAGGLYEQYF
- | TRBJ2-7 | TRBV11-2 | TGTGCCAGCAGCTTTTCAGACGGTACCTACGAGCAGTACTTC | CASSFSDGTYEQYF
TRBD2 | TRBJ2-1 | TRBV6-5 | TGTGCCAGCAGCCAACTAAGCGGGAGTTACAATGAGCAGTTCTTC | CASSQLSGSYNEQFF
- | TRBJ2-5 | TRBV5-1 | TGCGCCAGCAGCTTCCAGGGTGTGGAGACCCAGTACTTC | CASSFQGVETQYF
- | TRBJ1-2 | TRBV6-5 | TGTGCCAGCAGCCCGGGTAATACTTATGGCTACACCTTC | CASSPGNTYGYTF
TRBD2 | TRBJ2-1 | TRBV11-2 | TGTGCCAGCAGCTTAAGGCGCGGGAGCTCCTACAATGAGCAGTTCTTC | CASSLRRGSSYNEQFF
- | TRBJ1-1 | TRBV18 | TGTGCCAGCTCCGGGACCGGGAGGAACACTGAAGCTTTCTTT | CASSGTGRNTEAFF
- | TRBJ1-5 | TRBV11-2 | TGTGCCAGCAGCGACGGATGGAGCAATCAGCCCCAGCATTTT | CASSDGWSNQPQHF
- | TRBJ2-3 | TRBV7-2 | TGTGCCAGCAGCTCGACAGCTAGGGGCACAGATACGCAGTATTTT | CASSSTARGTDTQYF
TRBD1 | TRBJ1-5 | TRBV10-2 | TGCGCCAGCAGTACAACAGGGGATGGCAATCAGCCCCAGCATTTT | CASSTTGDGNQPQHF
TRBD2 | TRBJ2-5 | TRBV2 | TGTGCCAGCAGTGAGGTTCTAGCGGGAGGAGAGACCCAGTACTTC | CASSEVLAGGETQYF
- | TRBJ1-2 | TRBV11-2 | TGTGCCAGCAGCCTCAGTGGGGGGGCAGTAAGCTATGGCTACACCTTC | CASSLSGGAVSYGYTF
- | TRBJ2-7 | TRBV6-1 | TGTGCCACCAGGGGGGGGGCCTACGAGCAGTACTTC | CATRGGAYEQYF
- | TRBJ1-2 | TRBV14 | TGTGCCAGCAGCCAAGTTTCCGTCGGCGGCTACACCTTC | CASSQVSVGGYTF
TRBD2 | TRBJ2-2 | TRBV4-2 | TGTGCCAGCAAACATAGCGGGGGGTTCACCGGGGAGCTGTTTTTT | CASKHSGGFTGELFF
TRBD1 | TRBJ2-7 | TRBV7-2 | TGTGCCAGCAGCTTAGGGGACAGGGTCGGCAAAAGCTCCTACGAGCAGTACTTC | CASSLGDRVGKSSYEQYF
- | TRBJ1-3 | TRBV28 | TGTGCCAGCAGACCCAAATTCGGAAGAACTGGAAACACCATATATTTT | CASRPKFGRTGNTIYF
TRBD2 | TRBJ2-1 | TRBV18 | TGTGCCAGCTCACCGATAGCGGGAGTAGGAGACAATGAGCAGTTCTTC | CASSPIAGVGDNEQFF
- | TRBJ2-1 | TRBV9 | TGTGCCAGCAGCGTAGGGACCATCAATGAGCAGTTCTTC | CASSVGTINEQFF
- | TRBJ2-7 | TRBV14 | TGTGCCAGCAGCCATGCCTCCTACGAGCAGTACTTC | CASSHASYEQYF
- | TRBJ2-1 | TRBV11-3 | TGTGCCGGCAGCTCCCGCGTTGGGGAGCAGTTCTTC | CAGSSRVGEQFF